This T cell receptor (beta chain) was captured in a study of blood T cell repertoires in COVID-19. Looking at the study overall: COVID-19 samples, acute and convalescent, were from the United States, Italy and Spain. PBMCs, B-cell-depleted T cells, or T cells were the source of the cDNA or gDNA that made up the material.

The germline V and J ends were trimmed by 4 bases and 7 bases, with 11 bases remaining between them. This CDR3 comprises 12 residues. Per the germline V gene, CDR1 is SEHNR and CDR2 is FQNEAQ (reference sequence). This clone has only one observation. Original processing methods: Estimation of nucleated cell counts was performed using reference gene primer amplification. Method: immunoSEQ multiplex PCR; TCRdb's copy keeps in-frame clones and lacks some. V and J calls and clone size are those listed in that table; D and trimming were worked out from the DNA. The table lists about 150,000 clones, about four fifths of them singletons, with about 2% in the top ten.

Source material: peripheral blood. The rearrangement joins TRBV7-9 to TRBJ2-7; D is perhaps TRBD1 (7 bases). This TCR came from a man aged 70-80 years with acute or convalescent COVID-19. The CDR3 region has the DNA TGTGCCAGCAGCTCCTCAGGGGGGGAGCAGTACTTC. Protein sequence: CASSSSGGEQYF.